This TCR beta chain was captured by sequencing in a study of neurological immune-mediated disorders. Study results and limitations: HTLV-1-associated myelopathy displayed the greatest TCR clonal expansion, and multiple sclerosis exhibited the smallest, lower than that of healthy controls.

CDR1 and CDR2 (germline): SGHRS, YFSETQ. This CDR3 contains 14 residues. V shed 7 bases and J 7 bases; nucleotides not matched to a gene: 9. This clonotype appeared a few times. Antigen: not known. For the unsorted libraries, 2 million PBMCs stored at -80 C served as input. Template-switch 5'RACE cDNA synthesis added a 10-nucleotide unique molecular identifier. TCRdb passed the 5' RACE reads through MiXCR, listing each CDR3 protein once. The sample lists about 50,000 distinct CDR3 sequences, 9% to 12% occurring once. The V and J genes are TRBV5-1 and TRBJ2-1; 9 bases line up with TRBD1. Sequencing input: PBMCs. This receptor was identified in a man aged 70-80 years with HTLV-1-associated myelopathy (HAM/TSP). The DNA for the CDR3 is TGCGCCAGCGCGAGGGACAGGGTAGTGAATGAGCAGTTCTTC. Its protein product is CASARDRVVNEQFF.